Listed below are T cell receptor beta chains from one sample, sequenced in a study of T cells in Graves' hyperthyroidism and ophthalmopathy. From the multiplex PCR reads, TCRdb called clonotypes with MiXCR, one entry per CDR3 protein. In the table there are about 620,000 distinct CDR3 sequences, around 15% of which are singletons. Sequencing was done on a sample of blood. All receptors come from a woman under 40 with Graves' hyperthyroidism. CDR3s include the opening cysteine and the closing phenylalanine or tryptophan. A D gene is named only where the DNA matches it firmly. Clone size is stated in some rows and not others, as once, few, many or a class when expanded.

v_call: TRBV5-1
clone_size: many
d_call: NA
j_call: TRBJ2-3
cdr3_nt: TGCGCCAGCAGCTTGGATCAGCACACAGATACGCAGTATTTT
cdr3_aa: CASSLDQHTDTQYF

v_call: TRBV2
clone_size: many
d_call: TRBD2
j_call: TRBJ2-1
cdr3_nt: TGTGCCAGCAAACGACAGACTAGCGTCGGCGATGAGCAGTTCTTC
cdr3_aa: CASKRQTSVGDEQFF

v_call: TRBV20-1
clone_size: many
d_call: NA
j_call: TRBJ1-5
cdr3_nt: TGCAGTGCTAGAGGTATTAGAGAGGGGGGATGGCAGCCCCAGCATTTT
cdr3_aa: CSARGIREGGWQPQHF

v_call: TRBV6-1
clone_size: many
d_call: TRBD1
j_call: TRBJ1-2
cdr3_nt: TGTGCCAGCAGTGTACAGGGGGGATTGAGCTACACCTTC
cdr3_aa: CASSVQGGLSYTF

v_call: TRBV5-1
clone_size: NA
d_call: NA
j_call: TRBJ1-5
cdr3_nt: TGCGCCAGCAGCTTGGCAGTTGGGGGTCAGCCCCAGCATTTT
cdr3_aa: CASSLAVGGQPQHF

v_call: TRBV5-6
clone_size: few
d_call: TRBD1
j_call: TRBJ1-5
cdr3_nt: TGTGCCAGCACCCGGCTGACAGGGAGGAATCAGCCCCAGCATTTT
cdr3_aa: CASTRLTGRNQPQHF

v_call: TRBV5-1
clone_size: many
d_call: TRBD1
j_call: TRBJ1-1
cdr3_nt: TGCGCCAGCAGCTTGCTGGGACAGGGAGGCACTGAAGCTTTCTTT
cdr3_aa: CASSLLGQGGTEAFF

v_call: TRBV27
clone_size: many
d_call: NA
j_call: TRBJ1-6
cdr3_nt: TGTGCCAGCAGTTTATATGGCCGATACTATAATTCACCCCTCCACTTT
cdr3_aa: CASSLYGRYYNSPLHF

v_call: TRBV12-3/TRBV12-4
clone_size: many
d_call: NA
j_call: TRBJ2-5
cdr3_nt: TGTGCCAGCACTACTCCCCTGCAAGAGACCCAGTACTTC
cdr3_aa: CASTTPLQETQYF

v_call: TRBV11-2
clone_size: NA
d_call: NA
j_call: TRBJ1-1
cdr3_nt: TGTGCCAGCAGCTTGTCAAACGCTGAAGCTTTCTTT
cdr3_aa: CASSLSNAEAFF

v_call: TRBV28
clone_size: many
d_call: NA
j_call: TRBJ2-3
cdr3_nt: TGTGCCAGCAGTTTATTCCGGGAGCTAGATACGCAGTATTTT
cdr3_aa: CASSLFRELDTQYF

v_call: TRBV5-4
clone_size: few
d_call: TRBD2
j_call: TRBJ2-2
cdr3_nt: TGTGCCAGCAGCCCCGGGACTAGATTAATCGGGGAGCTGTTTTTT
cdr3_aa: CASSPGTRLIGELFF

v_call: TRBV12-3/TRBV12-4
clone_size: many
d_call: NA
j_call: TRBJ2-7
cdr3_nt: TGTGCCAGCAGTTCGGGGGTCGAGCAGTACTTC
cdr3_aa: CASSSGVEQYF

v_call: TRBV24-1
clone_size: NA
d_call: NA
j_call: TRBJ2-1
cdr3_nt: TGTGCCACCAGTGATTTCAAGGACAGCCTCTCCTACAATGAGCAGTTCTTC
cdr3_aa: CATSDFKDSLSYNEQFF

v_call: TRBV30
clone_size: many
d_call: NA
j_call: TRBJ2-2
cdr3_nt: TGTGCCTGGAGTGAAAGTCTCGGGGAGCTGTTTTTT
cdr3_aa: CAWSESLGELFF

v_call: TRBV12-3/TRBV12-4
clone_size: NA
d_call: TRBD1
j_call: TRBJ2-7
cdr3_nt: TGTGCCAGCAGTTTCGTTGGGACAGCTTCTTACGAGCAGTACTTC
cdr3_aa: CASSFVGTASYEQYF

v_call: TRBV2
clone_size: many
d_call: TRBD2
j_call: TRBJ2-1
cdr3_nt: TGTGCCAGTAAAAGGACTAGCGGGAATGAGCAGTTCTTC
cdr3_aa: CASKRTSGNEQFF